This TCR beta chain stems from a study of blood T cell repertoires in COVID-19. The trim removed 6 bases at V and 3 bases at J, leaving 4 bases unmatched. Germline V gives CDR1 MNHEY, CDR2 SVGEGT. The CDR3 loop spans 15 amino acids. Only in-frame clones appear in the TCRdb table, and some are missing; sequencing was by immunoSEQ multiplex PCR. The table includes approximately 170,000 clones, under 85% detected once. The J gene is TRBJ2-7, the V gene TRBV6-2 or TRBV6-3, with 14 nucleotides matching TRBD2. The sequenced material came from PBMCs or T cells enriched from blood (not recorded which). The TCR sequence derives from a man in his forties or fifties who had recovered from COVID-19. This CDR3 is CASSRGTSGGYEQYF. DNA for the CDR3: TGTGCCAGCAGCCGAGGGACTAGCGGGGGCTACGAGCAGTACTTC.